The 28 T cell receptor beta chains given below trace back to one sample, sequenced in a study of cytomegalovirus exposure and HLA in healthy donors. The PCR used 60 Vbeta and 13 Jbeta primers. The method was immunoSEQ multiplex PCR; TCRdb's version includes in-frame clones alone and lacks a portion of them. In the table there are fewer than 150,000 clones, 78% of which are singletons. The sample taken for sequencing was PBMCs. The receptors were sampled from a woman aged 40 to 50 in good health and CMV-seropositive.

The V call is TRBV7-9, the J call TRBJ2-1; D is perhaps TRBD2 (6 bases). Per germline, CDR1 SEHNR and CDR2 FQNEAQ (reference sequence). The CDR3 is 13 residues long. Trimming shortened V by 4 bases and J by 4 bases, and 8 bases separated the two germline ends. CDR3 nucleotide sequence: TGTGCCAGCAGCTCTGGGGGGTACAATGAGCAGTTCTTC. As protein: CASSSGGYNEQFF. Complete variable domain (other parts from reference TRBV7-9 and TRBJ2-1): DTGVSQNPRHKITKRGQNVTFRCDPISEHNRLYWYRQTLGQGPEFLTYFQNEAQLEKSRLLSDRFSAERPKGSFSTLEIQRTEQGDSAMYLCASSSGGYNEQFFGPGTRLTVL.

This clone was seen once. This chain uses TRBV29-1 with TRBJ1-2; TRBD1 matches 8 bases. CDR1 is SQVTM and CDR2 is ANQGSEA in the germline V gene. The CDR3 totals 11 residues. After removal of 7 bases from V and 6 bases from J, the junction contained 4 bases not matched to a gene. CDR3 loop: CSGGQGDGYTF. CDR3 sequence (DNA): TGCAGCGGCGGACAGGGAGATGGCTACACCTTC.

This chain uses TRBV11-2 with TRBJ2-1; the D is unclear. From germline, CDR1 is SGHAT and CDR2 FQNNGV. Trimming pared 3 bases from V and 6 bases from J, leaving 3 bases between. The CDR3 is 11 residues long. The CDR3 bases are TGTGCCAGCAGCTTTCTCAATGAGCAGTTCTTC. Amino acids: CASSFLNEQFF.

The genes are TRBV11-2 and TRBJ2-4, with D maybe TRBD1 (6 bases). Trimming pared 1 base from V and 0 bases from J, leaving 16 bases between. CDR1 is SGHAT and CDR2 is FQNNGV in the germline V gene. The CDR3 contains 18 residues. CDR3 sequence (DNA): TGTGCCAGCAGCTTAGTAGGCGCAGGGGCTCTAGCCAAAAACATTCAGTACTTC. Encoded protein: CASSLVGAGALAKNIQYF.

V and J are TRBV9 and TRBJ2-2; maybe TRBD1 (6 bases). Germline V lookup: CDR1 SGDLS, CDR2 YYNGEE. This CDR3 region has 15 residues. With 3 bases removed from V and 6 bases from J, the gap between germline ends came to 15 bases. DNA for the CDR3: TGTGCCAGCAGCGAGACGACAGGATATTCCGGGGAGCTGTTTTTT. Translated, it gives CASSETTGYSGELFF.

V gene TRBV9 combines with J gene TRBJ2-7, with a possible D match to TRBD2 (5 bases). V gave up 0 bases and J gave up 2 bases, with 12 bases separating them. CDR1 is SGDLS and CDR2 is YYNGEE in the germline V gene. The CDR3 has 15 residues. CDR3 protein: CASSVGPSLPYEQYF. The CDR3, as DNA: TGTGCCAGCAGCGTAGGCCCTAGCCTCCCCTACGAGCAGTACTTC.

This clone was seen a few times. The gene calls are TRBV7-9 and TRBJ1-6; D not resolved. Trimming left V 6 bases short and J 9 bases short, with 12 bases between. The CDR3 totals 13 residues. The V gene's germline CDR1 is SEHNR and CDR2 FQNEAQ (reference sequence). CDR3 amino acids: CASRARRSSPLHF. CDR3 nucleotide sequence: TGTGCCAGCAGGGCCAGGAGGAGTTCACCCCTCCACTTT.

This clone was recorded once. V usage is TRBV14 and J usage is TRBJ1-2; 7 bases are shared with TRBD1. The V and J ends lost 4 bases and 3 bases, in that order; junction bases with no gene match: 11. CDR1 and CDR2 from the germline V gene are SGHDN and FVKESK. CDR3 size: 16 residues. CDR3 sequence reads: CASSRGGTAMDYGYTF. The CDR3 DNA reads as TGTGCCAGCAGCCGAGGGGGGACAGCGATGGACTATGGCTACACCTTC. Combining the CDR3 with reference TRBV14 and TRBJ1-2 gives the whole variable domain EAGVTQFPSHSVIEKGQTVTLRCDPISGHDNLYWYRRVMGKEIKFLLHFVKESKQDESGMPNNRFLAERTGGTYSTLKVQPAELEDSGVYFCASSRGGTAMDYGYTFGSGTRLTVV.

The rearrangement links TRBV5-6 to TRBJ1-3; D not resolved. From germline, CDR1 is SGHDT and CDR2 YYEEEE. The CDR3 has 14 amino acids. V lost 3 bases to trimming and J lost 0 bases, with 7 bases between them. CDR3 region: CASSSRPSGNTIYF. In DNA, the CDR3 is TGTGCCAGCAGCTCCAGGCCCTCTGGAAACACCATATATTTT.

The J gene is TRBJ1-1, the V gene TRBV5-1; D unresolved. Germline CDR1 and CDR2: SGHRS and YFSETQ. CDR3 length: 17 residues. Trimming took off 3 bases at V and 0 bases at J, with 18 bases between the two ends. CDR3 in amino acids: CASSSSPSTAMNTEAFF. The CDR3 coding sequence is TGCGCCAGCAGCTCGTCTCCCTCCACAGCTATGAACACTGAAGCTTTCTTT.

This sequence joins TRBV5-1 and TRBJ2-3, with 7 bases lining up with TRBD2. CDR1 is SGHRS, CDR2 YFSETQ, per germline. This CDR3 spans 16 amino acids. Trimming removed 4 bases from V and 3 bases from J; junction bases left unmatched: 11. In DNA form, the CDR3 reads TGCGCCAGCAGCGGCGCGGTTGGCGGGAGAACAGATACGCAGTATTTT. Translating it yields CASSGAVGGRTDTQYF.

The gene calls are TRBV5-1 and TRBJ1-4; perhaps TRBD1 as D (6 bases). Germline CDR1 and CDR2: SGHRS and YFSETQ. Trimming took off 0 bases at V and 8 bases at J, with 8 bases between the two ends. The CDR3 totals 13 residues. The CDR3 sequence: CASSLGGQEKLFF. In DNA, the CDR3 is TGCGCCAGCAGCTTGGGGGGGCAGGAAAAACTGTTTTTT.

The chain carries TRBV13 and TRBJ2-5; D is uncertain. The end of the DNA is better explained by TRBJ2-7, so the J call may be wrong. The CDR3 length is 15 residues. Germline loops: CDR1 PRHDT, CDR2 FYEKMQ (reference sequence). The CDR3 DNA reads TGTGCCAGCAGCTTAGGCCGAGCGACGTCCTACGAGCAGTACTTC. This translates into CASSLGRATSYEQYF.

This clone was observed a single time. V gene TRBV10-3 combines with J gene TRBJ2-7, with 11 nucleotides matching TRBD2. Per the germline V gene, CDR1 is ENHRY and CDR2 is SYGVKD. The CDR3 loop spans 14 amino acids. With 8 bases clipped from V and 1 base from J, the junction kept 4 bases outside the gene matches. The CDR3: CAIRGTSGSYEQYF. The CDR3 bases are TGTGCCATCCGAGGGACTAGCGGATCCTACGAGCAGTACTTC.

The V gene is TRBV7-2, the J gene TRBJ2-7; tentatively, D is TRBD2 (6 bases). Germline CDR1 and CDR2: SGHTA and FQGNSA. The CDR3 is made up of 16 amino acids. V lost 6 bases, J lost 2 bases, and 20 bases lay in between. In DNA, the CDR3 is TGTGCCAGCAGTCCCACTCGGGCGGGACGAACCTACGAGCAGTACTTC. It yields the protein CASSPTRAGRTYEQYF. Using reference TRBV7-2 and TRBJ2-7 for the parts outside the CDR3, the full variable domain is GAGVSQSPSNKVTEKGKDVELRCDPISGHTALYWYRQSLGQGLEFLIYFQGNSAPDKSGLPSDRFSAERTGGSVSTLTIQRTQQEDSAVYLCASSPTRAGRTYEQYFGPGTRLTVT.

The chain joins TRBV19 to TRBJ2-5; D not resolved. This CDR3 is 14 amino acids long. CDR1 and CDR2 from the germline V gene are LNHDA and SQIVND (reference sequence). With 3 bases removed from V and 1 base from J, the gap between germline ends came to 9 bases. The DNA for the CDR3 is TGTGCCAGTAGTATTAAGCTCCTCCAAGAGACCCAGTACTTC. It translates to CASSIKLLQETQYF.

The chain couples TRBV5-1 to TRBJ1-4; 11 bases map to TRBD1. Germline V lookup: CDR1 SGHRS, CDR2 YFSETQ. Germline trimming cut 4 bases from V and 8 bases from J; bases unmatched to any gene: 7. The CDR3 runs 15 residues. CDR3 protein: CASSAGQGGIEKLFF. The CDR3 bases are TGCGCCAGCAGCGCGGGACAGGGGGGTATCGAAAAACTGTTTTTT.

The chain has TRBV5-6 and TRBJ2-7; possible D gene TRBD1, 6 bases. Trimming left V 3 bases short and J 6 bases short, with 10 bases between. The germline V gene encodes CDR1 SGHDT and CDR2 YYEEEE. This CDR3 spans 12 amino acids. The CDR3 DNA is TGTGCCAGCAGCTCGGGACACTTCGAGCAGTACTTC. It encodes CASSSGHFEQYF.

This chain connects TRBV6-6 to TRBJ1-3; no reliable D call. The length of the CDR3 is 16 residues. The V and J ends lost 1 base and 0 bases respectively, with 10 bases between them. CDR1 and CDR2 from the germline V gene are MNHNY and SVGAGI (reference sequence). This CDR3 reads CASSYFGGSSGNTIYF. DNA for the CDR3: TGTGCCAGCAGTTACTTTGGTGGGAGCTCTGGAAACACCATATATTTT.

CDR3 residues: CASTLRGRAHADTQYF. CDR3 DNA sequence: TGTGCCAGCACCCTAAGGGGGAGGGCCCATGCAGATACGCAGTATTTT. The gene calls are TRBV28 and TRBJ2-3; tentatively, D is TRBD2 (7 bases). V was cut by 7 bases and J by 4 bases, with 21 bases left in between. The CDR3 runs to 16 residues. CDR1 and CDR2 from the germline V gene are MDHEN and SYDVKM.

The chain has TRBV18 and TRBJ2-2; TRBD1 agrees at 9 bases. This CDR3 spans 16 amino acids. Germline CDR1 reads KGHSH; CDR2 reads LQKENI. V was pared by 0 bases and J by 6 bases, with 5 bases of the junction left unmatched. CDR3 coding DNA: TGTGCCAGCTCACCACCCGGACAGGGGTTTGCCGGGGAGCTGTTTTTT. Its protein is CASSPPGQGFAGELFF.

The chain combines TRBV6-1 with TRBJ2-7, with 9 bases identical to TRBD1. Trimming removed 11 bases from V and 3 bases from J; junction bases left unmatched: 11. Germline values: CDR1 MNHNS, CDR2 SASEGT. There are 14 residues in the CDR3. The CDR3 DNA is TGTGCCGGTTCCCGGGACAGGGTAGGCTACGAGCAGTACTTC. The encoded protein is CAGSRDRVGYEQYF.

V is TRBV7-2 and J is TRBJ1-1; the D gene is possibly TRBD1 (5 bases). V lost 3 bases and J lost 1, with 9 bases in between. Per germline, CDR1 SGHTA and CDR2 FQGNSA. This CDR3 comprises 14 residues. The DNA for the CDR3 is TGTGCCAGCAGCTTTACGGGGGAGAACACTGAAGCTTTCTTT. It codes for CASSFTGENTEAFF.

The rearrangement joins TRBV7-9 to TRBJ2-3; the D gene is possibly TRBD1 (5 bases). From germline, CDR1 is SEHNR and CDR2 FQNEAQ (reference sequence). This CDR3 has 13 residues. The CDR3, as DNA: TGTTCCATTTCAGACAGCTCATCGGATACGCAGTATTTT. Translated: CSISDSSSDTQYF.

The V gene is TRBV4-1, the J gene TRBJ2-1; 12 bases match TRBD2. CDR1 and CDR2 from the germline V gene are MGHRA and YSYEKL. The CDR3 runs 15 residues. The V and J ends lost 3 bases and 9 bases, in that order; junction bases with no gene match: 6. This CDR3 reads CASSQVLAGGREQFF. Here the CDR3 DNA reads TGCGCCAGCAGCCAGGTGCTAGCGGGAGGGCGTGAGCAGTTCTTC.

The chain couples TRBV5-1 to TRBJ2-5; 10 bases are a match to TRBD2. Judging by the DNA end, TRBJ2-7 fits better; the J call may be wrong. The CDR3 has 15 residues. The germline V gene has CDR1 SGHRS and CDR2 YFSETQ. The CDR3 protein is CASSRGTSESYEQYF. The CDR3 region has the DNA TGCGCCAGCAGCCGCGGGACTAGCGAATCCTACGAGCAGTACTTC.

This clone was picked up a small number of times. This sequence joins TRBV4-1 and TRBJ2-4; maybe TRBD1 (6 bases). The CDR3 extends over 17 amino acids. V gave up 1 base and J gave up 1 base, with 14 bases separating them. CDR1 and CDR2 from the germline V gene are MGHRA and YSYEKL. CDR3 residues: CASSQAIQGPAKNIQYF. CDR3 sequence (DNA): TGCGCCAGCAGCCAAGCCATCCAGGGGCCGGCCAAAAACATTCAGTACTTC.

The chain has TRBV5-1 and TRBJ1-1; TRBD1 might be the D (6 bases). Per the germline V gene, CDR1 is SGHRS and CDR2 is YFSETQ. CDR3 length: 15 residues. Trimming removed 0 bases from V and 4 bases from J, with 13 bases in between. The CDR3: CASSLDVRGGTEAFF. The CDR3 DNA reads as TGCGCCAGCAGCTTGGACGTTAGAGGGGGCACTGAAGCTTTCTTT.